The 3 T cell receptor beta chains below come from one sample, sequenced in a study of CD8 T cells in ankylosing spondylitis. MiXCR, applied by TCRdb to the 5' RACE reads, yields one record per CDR3 protein. The sample gives around 25,000 distinct CDR3 sequences, about 15% of which show up once; 25% to 30% is in the top ten. Sequencing input: blood. These receptors were taken from a male donor with ankylosing spondylitis or in good health (not recorded which).

This clonotype was observed a few times. The genes are TRBV20-1 and TRBJ2-1; no clear D gene. The CDR3 sequence is 13 residues long. The V gene lost 1 base and the J gene lost 10 bases, with 14 bases spanning the gap. CDR1 and CDR2 from the germline V gene are DFQATT and SNEGSKA (reference sequence). CDR3 nucleotide sequence: TGCAGTGCTAGAGGCCCCCTGGGGTACGAGCAGTTCTTC. The encoded protein is CSARGPLGYEQFF.

This clonotype was recorded a few times. The chain has TRBV4-3 and TRBJ2-2; tentative D call: TRBD1 (6 bases). Germline CDR1 reads LGHNA; CDR2 reads YSLEER. V lost 0 bases, J lost 3 bases, and 17 bases lay in between. The CDR3 contains 18 residues. This CDR3 is CASSQDLVGRGDTGELFF. The DNA of the CDR3 is TGCGCCAGCAGCCAAGATCTAGTAGGCAGGGGCGACACCGGGGAGCTGTTTTTT.

This clonotype was detected many times. The chain links TRBV6-5 to TRBJ2-2, with D tentatively TRBD2 (5 bases). Trimming stripped 4 bases from V and 4 bases from J, with 13 bases between. CDR3 size: 15 residues. The germline gives CDR1 MNHEY, CDR2 SVGAGI. The CDR3 DNA follows: TGTGCCAGCAGTTCATCGGGGTGGGGCACCGGGGAGCTGTTTTTT. Amino acid sequence: CASSSSGWGTGELFF.